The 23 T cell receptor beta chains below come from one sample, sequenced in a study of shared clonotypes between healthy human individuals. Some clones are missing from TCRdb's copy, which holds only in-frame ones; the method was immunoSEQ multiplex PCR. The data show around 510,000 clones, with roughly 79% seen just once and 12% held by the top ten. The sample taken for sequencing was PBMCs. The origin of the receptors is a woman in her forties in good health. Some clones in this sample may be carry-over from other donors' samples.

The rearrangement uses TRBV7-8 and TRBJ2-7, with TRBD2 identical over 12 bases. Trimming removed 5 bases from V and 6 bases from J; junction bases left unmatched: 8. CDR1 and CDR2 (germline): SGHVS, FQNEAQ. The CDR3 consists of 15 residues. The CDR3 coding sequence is TGTGCCAGCAGCGGCCGACTAGCGGGAGTATCCGAGCAGTACTTC. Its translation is CASSGRLAGVSEQYF.

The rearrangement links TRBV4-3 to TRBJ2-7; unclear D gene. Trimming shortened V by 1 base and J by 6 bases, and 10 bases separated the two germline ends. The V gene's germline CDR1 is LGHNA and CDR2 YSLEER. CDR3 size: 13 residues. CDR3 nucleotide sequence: TGCGCCAGCAGCCAAGGGGCCGTCGGCGAGCAGTACTTC. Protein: CASSQGAVGEQYF.

The CDR3: CASSLDGARTDEQFF. The DNA of the CDR3 is TGTGCCAGCAGCTTAGACGGGGCCAGAACGGACGAGCAGTTCTTC. The chain couples TRBV7-6 to TRBJ2-1, with D perhaps matching TRBD1 or TRBD2 (5 bases each). Trimming shortened V by 1 base and J by 10 bases, and 17 bases separated the two germline ends. Germline V gives CDR1 SGHVS, CDR2 FNYEAQ. The CDR3 runs 15 residues. Full variable domain (missing parts from reference TRBV7-6 and TRBJ2-1): GAGVSQSPRYKVTKRGQDVALRCDPISGHVSLYWYRQALGQGPEFLTYFNYEAQQDKSGLPNDRFSAERPEGSISTLTIQRTEQRDSAMYRCASSLDGARTDEQFFGPGTRLTVL.

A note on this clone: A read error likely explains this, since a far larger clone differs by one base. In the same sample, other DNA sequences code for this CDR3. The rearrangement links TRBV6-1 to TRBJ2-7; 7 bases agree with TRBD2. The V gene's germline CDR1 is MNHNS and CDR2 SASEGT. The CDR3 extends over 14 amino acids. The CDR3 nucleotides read TGCGCCAGCAAGGTCGGCGGCGGGAGCTACGAGCAGTACTTC. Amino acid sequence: CASKVGGGSYEQYF.

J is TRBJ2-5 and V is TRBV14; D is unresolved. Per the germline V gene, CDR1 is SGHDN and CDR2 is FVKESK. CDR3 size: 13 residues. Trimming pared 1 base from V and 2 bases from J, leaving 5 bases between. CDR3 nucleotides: TGTGCCAGCAGCCAAGCCATACAAGAGACCCAGTACTTC. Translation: CASSQAIQETQYF.

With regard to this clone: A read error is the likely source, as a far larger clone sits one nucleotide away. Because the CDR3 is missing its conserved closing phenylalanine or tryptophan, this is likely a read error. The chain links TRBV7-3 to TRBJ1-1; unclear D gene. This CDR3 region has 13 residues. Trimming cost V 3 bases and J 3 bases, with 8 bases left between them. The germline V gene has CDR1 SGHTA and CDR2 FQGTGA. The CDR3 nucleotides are TGTGCCAGCAGCTTCGCCCTGGACACTGAAGCTTTCTCT. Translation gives CASSFALDTEAFS.

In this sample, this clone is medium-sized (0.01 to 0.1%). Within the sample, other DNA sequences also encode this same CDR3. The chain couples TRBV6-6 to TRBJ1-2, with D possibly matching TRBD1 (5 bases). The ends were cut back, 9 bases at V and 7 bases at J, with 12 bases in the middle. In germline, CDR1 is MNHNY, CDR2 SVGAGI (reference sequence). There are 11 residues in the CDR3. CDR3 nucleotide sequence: TGTGCCAGTACGGGGGGAGCTGGCTACACCTTC. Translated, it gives CASTGGAGYTF.

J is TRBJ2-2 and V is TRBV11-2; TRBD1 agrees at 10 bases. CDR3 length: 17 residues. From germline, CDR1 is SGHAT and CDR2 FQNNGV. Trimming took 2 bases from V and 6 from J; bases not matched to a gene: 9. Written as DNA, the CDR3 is TGTGCCAGCAGCTTAAAGACAGGGGGCATTAATTCCGGGGAGCTGTTTTTT. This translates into CASSLKTGGINSGELFF.

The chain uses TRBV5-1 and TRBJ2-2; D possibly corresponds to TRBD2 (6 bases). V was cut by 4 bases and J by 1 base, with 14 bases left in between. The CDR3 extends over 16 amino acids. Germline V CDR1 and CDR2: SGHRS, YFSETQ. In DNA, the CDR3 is TGCGCCAGCAGCCTCCAGAGCGGGCAGAACACCGGGGAGCTGTTTTTT. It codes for CASSLQSGQNTGELFF. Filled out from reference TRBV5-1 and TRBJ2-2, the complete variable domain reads KAGVTQTPRYLIKTRGQQVTLSCSPISGHRSVSWYQQTPGQGLQFLFEYFSETQRNKGNFPGRFSGRQFSNSRSEMNVSTLELGDSALYLCASSLQSGQNTGELFFGEGSRLTVL.

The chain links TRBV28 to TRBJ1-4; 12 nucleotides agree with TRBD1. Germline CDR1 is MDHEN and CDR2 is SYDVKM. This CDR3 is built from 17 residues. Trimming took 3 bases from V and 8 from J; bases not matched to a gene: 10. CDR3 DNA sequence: TGTGCCAGCAGTTTGCCACCGGGACAGGGGGCACGAGAAAAACTGTTTTTT. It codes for CASSLPPGQGAREKLFF.

CDR3 sequence (DNA): TGTGCCAGCAGCTTAACTGGGTTAGCGGGAGCCCCCCCCCAGCTGTTTTTT. Translation: CASSLTGLAGAPPQLFF. J is TRBJ2-2 and V is TRBV7-3; 9 bases line up with TRBD2. V gave up 0 bases and J gave up 12 bases; unmatched junction bases: 14. The CDR3 has 17 amino acids. Germline V CDR1 and CDR2: SGHTA, FQGTGA.

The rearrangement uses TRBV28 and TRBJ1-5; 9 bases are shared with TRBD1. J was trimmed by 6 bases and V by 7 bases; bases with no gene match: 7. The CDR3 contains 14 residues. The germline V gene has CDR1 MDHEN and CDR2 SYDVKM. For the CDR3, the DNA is TGTGCCAGCACTCGACAGGGGGGCAGTCAGCCCCAGCATTTT. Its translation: CASTRQGGSQPQHF.

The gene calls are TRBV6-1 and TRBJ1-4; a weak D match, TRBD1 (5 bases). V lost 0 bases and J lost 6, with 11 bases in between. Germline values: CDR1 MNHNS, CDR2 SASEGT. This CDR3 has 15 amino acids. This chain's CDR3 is CASSEAHRRDEKLFF. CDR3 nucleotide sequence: TGTGCCAGCAGTGAAGCGCACAGGAGGGATGAAAAACTGTTTTTT.

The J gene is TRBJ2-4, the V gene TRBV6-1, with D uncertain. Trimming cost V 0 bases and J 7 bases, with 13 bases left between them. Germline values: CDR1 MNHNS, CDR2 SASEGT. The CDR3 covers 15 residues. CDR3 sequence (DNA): TGTGCCAGCAGTGAAGCGGGAAACTCCCGGAACATTCAGTACTTC. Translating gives CASSEAGNSRNIQYF.

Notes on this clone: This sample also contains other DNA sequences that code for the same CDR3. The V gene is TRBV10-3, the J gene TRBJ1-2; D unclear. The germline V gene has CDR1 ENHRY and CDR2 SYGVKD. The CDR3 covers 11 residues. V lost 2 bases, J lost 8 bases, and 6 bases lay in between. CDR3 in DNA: TGTGCCATCAGTGAGGGAGGGGGCTACACCTTC. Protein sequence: CAISEGGGYTF.

The DNA for the CDR3 is TGTGCCAGCAGCTTAGGCAGTTCGGGCTCTGGAAACACCATATATTTT. This sequence encodes CASSLGSSGSGNTIYF. The chain carries TRBV7-3 and TRBJ1-3, with D hard to call. V was cut by 2 bases and J by 0 bases, with 11 bases left in between. This CDR3 is 16 amino acids long. Germline-derived CDR1 and CDR2 are SGHTA and FQGTGA. Combining the CDR3 with reference TRBV7-3 and TRBJ1-3 gives the whole variable domain GAGVSQTPSNKVTEKGKYVELRCDPISGHTALYWYRQSLGQGPEFLIYFQGTGAADDSGLPNDRFFAVRPEGSVSTLKIQRTERGDSAVYLCASSLGSSGSGNTIYFGEGSWLTVV.

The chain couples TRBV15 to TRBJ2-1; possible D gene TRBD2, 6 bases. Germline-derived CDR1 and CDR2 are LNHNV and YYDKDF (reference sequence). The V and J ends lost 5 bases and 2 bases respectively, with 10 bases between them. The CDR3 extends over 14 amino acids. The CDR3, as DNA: TGTGCCACCAGCGAGGCGGGAACCTACAATGAGCAGTTCTTC. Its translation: CATSEAGTYNEQFF. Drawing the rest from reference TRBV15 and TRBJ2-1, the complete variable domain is DAMVIQNPRYQVTQFGKPVTLSCSQTLNHNVMYWYQQKSSQAPKLLFHYYDKDFNNEADTPDNFQSRRPNTSFCFLDIRSPGLGDTAMYLCATSEAGTYNEQFFGPGTRLTVL.

The CDR3 spells CASSRLAGDHNEQFF. In DNA form, the CDR3 reads TGTGCCAGCAGCCGACTAGCGGGAGACCACAATGAGCAGTTCTTC. The chain uses TRBV14 and TRBJ2-1; 12 bases are a match to TRBD2. The CDR3 runs to 15 residues. The J segment lost 5 bases and the V segment lost 4 bases, leaving 3 bases of the junction unmatched. From germline, CDR1 is SGHDN and CDR2 FVKESK.

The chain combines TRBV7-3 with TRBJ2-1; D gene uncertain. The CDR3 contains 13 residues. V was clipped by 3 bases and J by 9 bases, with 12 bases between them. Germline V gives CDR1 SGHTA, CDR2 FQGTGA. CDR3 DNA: TGTGCCAGCAGCTTCGAACGGCGAGGTGAGCAGTTCTTC. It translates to CASSFERRGEQFF.

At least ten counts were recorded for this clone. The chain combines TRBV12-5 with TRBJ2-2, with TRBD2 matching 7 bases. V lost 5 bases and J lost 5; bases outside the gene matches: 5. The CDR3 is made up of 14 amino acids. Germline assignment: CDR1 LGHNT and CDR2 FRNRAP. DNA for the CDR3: TGTGCTAGTGGTGGCGGGGGTTCGACCGGGGAGCTGTTTTTT. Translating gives CASGGGGSTGELFF.

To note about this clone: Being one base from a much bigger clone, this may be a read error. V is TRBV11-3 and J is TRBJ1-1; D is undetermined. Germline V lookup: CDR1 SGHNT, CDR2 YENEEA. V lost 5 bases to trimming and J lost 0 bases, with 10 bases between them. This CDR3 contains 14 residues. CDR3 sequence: CASSLSGMNTEAFF. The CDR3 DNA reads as TGTGCCAGCAGCCTTTCCGGGATGAACACTGAAGCTTTCTTT.

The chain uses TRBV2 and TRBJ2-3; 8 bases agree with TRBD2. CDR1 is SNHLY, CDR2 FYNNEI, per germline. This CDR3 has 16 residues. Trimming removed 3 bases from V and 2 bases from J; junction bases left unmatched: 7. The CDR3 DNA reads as TGTGCCAGCAGTGACGGGGTAGCGGGGTCCACAGATACGCAGTATTTT. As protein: CASSDGVAGSTDTQYF. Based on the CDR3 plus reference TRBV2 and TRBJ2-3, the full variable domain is EPEVTQTPSHQVTQMGQEVILRCVPISNHLYFYWYRQILGQKVEFLVSFYNNEISEKSEIFDDQFSVERPDGSNFTLKIRSTKLEDSAMYFCASSDGVAGSTDTQYFGPGTRLTVL.

Here the CDR3 reads CASSQVYGGRAGGELFF. The DNA for the CDR3 is TGCGCCAGCAGCCAAGTATATGGCGGGAGGGCCGGCGGGGAGCTGTTTTTT. The rearrangement joins TRBV4-3 to TRBJ2-2; 9 bases match TRBD2. Per the germline V gene, CDR1 is LGHNA and CDR2 is YSLEER. The CDR3 consists of 17 residues. V shed 1 base and J 7 bases; nucleotides not matched to a gene: 10.